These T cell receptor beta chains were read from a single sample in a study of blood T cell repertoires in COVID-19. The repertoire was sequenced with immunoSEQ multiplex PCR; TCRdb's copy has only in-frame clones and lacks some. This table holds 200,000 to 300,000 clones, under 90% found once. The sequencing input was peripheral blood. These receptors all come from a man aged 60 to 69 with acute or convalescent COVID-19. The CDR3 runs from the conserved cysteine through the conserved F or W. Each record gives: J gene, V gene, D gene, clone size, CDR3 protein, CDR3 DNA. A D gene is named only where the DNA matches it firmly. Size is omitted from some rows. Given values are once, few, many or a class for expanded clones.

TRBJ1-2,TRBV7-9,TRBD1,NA,CASSRGQTKNYGYTF,TGTGCCAGCAGCCGGGGACAGACAAAAAACTATGGCTACACCTTC
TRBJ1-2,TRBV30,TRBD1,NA,CAWSGTGGDGYTF,TGTGCCTGGAGTGGGACAGGGGGCGATGGCTACACCTTC
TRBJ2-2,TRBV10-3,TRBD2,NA,CAISDPTSVVINTGELFF,TGTGCCATCAGTGACCCGACTAGCGTGGTAATCAACACCGGGGAGCTGTTTTTT
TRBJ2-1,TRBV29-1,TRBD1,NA,CSVAAPRTGRNNEQFF,TGCAGCGTAGCAGCACCGAGGACAGGGAGGAACAATGAGCAGTTCTTC
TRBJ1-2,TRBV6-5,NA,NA,CASSYSDQRGIYGYTF,TGTGCCAGCAGTTACTCTGACCAACGCGGGATCTATGGCTACACCTTC
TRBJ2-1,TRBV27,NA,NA,CASRKGEYNEQFF,TGTGCCAGCAGAAAGGGGGAATACAATGAGCAGTTCTTC
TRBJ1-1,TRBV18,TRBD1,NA,CASSSGAGGQAGTEAFF,TGTGCCAGCTCATCTGGCGCAGGAGGACAGGCTGGCACTGAAGCTTTCTTT
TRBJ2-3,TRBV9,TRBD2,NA,CASSVSPRDYPTQYF,TGTGCCAGCAGCGTATCCCCGCGGGACTACCCAACGCAGTATTTT
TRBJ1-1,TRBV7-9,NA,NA,CASSLAMNTEAFF,TGTGCCAGCAGCTTAGCTATGAACACTGAAGCTTTCTTT
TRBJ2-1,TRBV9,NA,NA,CASSVAQGLDEQFF,TGTGCCAGCAGCGTAGCGCAGGGTCTCGATGAGCAGTTCTTC
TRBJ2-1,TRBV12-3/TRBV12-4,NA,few,CASSFDNEQFF,TGTGCCAGCAGTTTCGACAATGAGCAGTTCTTC
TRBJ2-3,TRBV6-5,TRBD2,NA,CASRFRSGRRDTQYF,TGTGCCAGCAGATTCAGGAGCGGGAGAAGAGATACGCAGTATTTT
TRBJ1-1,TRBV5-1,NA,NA,CASSLGDTVNTEAFF,TGCGCCAGCAGCTTGGGGGACACCGTGAACACTGAAGCTTTCTTT
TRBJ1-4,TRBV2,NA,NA,CASSDRWGRREKLFF,TGTGCCAGCAGTGATCGGTGGGGGCGCCGGGAAAAACTGTTTTTT
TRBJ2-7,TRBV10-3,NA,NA,CAISESEAYSYEQYF,TGTGCCATCAGTGAGTCGGAAGCGTACTCCTACGAGCAGTACTTC
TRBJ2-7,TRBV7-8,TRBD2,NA,CASSLGRLAASYEQYF,TGTGCCAGCAGCTTAGGTAGACTAGCAGCGAGCTACGAGCAGTACTTC
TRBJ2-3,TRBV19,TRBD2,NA,CASSVTSAIDTQYF,TGTGCCAGTAGTGTGACTAGCGCCATCGATACGCAGTATTTT
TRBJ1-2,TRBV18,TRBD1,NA,CASSTGTGGYGYTF,TGTGCCAGCTCAACGGGGACAGGGGGGTATGGCTACACCTTC
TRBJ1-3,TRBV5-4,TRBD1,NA,CASSSQGALSGNTIYF,TGTGCCAGCAGCTCTCAGGGGGCGCTTTCCGGAAACACCATATATTTT
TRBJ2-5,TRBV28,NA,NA,CASSFGGVQETQYF,TGTGCCAGCAGTTTTGGAGGGGTCCAAGAGACCCAGTACTTC
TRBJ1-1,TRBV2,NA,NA,CASSDRIMNTEAFF,TGTGCCAGCAGTGACAGGATCATGAACACTGAAGCTTTCTTT
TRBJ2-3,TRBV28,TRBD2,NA,CASSTIAGVADTQYF,TGTGCCAGCAGTACCATAGCGGGAGTCGCAGATACGCAGTATTTT
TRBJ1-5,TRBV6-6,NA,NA,CASSYTARGSNQPQHF,TGTGCCAGCAGTTACACGGCGAGGGGGAGCAATCAGCCCCAGCATTTT
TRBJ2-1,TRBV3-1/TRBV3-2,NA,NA,CASSQSSGELFF,TGTGCCAGCAGCCAATCTAGTGGCGAGTTGTTCTTC
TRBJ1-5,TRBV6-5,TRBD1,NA,CATSTGGQPQHF,TGTGCCACCTCGACAGGGGGCCAGCCCCAGCATTTT
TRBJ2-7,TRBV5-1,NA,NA,CASSSPTGSNPYEQYF,TGCGCCAGCAGCTCCCCGACAGGCTCGAATCCCTACGAGCAGTACTTC
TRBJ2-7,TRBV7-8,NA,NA,CASSLAKTGHPYEQYF,TGTGCCAGCAGCTTAGCGAAGACAGGCCACCCCTACGAGCAGTACTTC
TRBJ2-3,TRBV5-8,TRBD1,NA,CASSFGQGVRADTQYF,TGTGCCAGCAGCTTCGGACAGGGAGTTAGGGCAGATACGCAGTATTTT